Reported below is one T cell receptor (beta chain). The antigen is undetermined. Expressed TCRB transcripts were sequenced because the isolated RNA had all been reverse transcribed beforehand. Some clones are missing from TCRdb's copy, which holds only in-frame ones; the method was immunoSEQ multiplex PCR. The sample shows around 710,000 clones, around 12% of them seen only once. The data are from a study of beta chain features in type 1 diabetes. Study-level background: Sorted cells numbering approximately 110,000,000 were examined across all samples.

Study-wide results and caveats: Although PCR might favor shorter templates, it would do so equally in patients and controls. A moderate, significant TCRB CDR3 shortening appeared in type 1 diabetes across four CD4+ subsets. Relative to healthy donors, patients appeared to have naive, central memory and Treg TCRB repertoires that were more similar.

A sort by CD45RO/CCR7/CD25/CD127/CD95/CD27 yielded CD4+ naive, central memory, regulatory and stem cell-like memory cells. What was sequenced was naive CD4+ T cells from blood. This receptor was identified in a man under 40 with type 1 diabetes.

CDR3 DNA sequence: TGTGCCAGTATGGGAGGGATCCAGCCCCAGCATTTT. Translating it yields CASMGGIQPQHF. The chain combines TRBV19 with TRBJ1-5; unclear D gene. Per germline, CDR1 LNHDA and CDR2 SQIVND (reference sequence). V was shortened by 7 bases and J by 7 bases, with 11 bases between the two germline ends. The CDR3 loop spans 12 amino acids.